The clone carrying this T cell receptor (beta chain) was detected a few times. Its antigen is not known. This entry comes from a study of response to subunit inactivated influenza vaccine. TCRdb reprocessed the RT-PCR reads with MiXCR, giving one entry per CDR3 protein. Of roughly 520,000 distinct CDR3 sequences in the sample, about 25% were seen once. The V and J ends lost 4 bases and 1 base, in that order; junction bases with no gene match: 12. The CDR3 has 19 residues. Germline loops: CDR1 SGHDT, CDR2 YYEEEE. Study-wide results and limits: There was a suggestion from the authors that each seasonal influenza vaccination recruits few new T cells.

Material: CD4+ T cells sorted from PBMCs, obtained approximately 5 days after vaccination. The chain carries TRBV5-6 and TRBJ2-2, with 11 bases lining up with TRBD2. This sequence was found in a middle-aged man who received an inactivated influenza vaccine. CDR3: CASSVRRTSGYWNTGELFF. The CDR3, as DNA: TGTGCCAGCAGCGTGCGCCGGACTAGCGGGTACTGGAACACCGGGGAGCTGTTTTTT.